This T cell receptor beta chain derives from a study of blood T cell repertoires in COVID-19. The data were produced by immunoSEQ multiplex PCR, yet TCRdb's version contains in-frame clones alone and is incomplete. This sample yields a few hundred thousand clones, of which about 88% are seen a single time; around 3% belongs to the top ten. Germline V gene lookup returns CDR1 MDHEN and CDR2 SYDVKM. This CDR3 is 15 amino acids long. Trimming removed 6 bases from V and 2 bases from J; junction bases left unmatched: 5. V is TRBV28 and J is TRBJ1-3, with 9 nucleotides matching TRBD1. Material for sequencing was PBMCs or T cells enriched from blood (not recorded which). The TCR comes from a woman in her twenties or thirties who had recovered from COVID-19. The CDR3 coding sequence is TGTGCCAGCAGCGCTACAGGGGGCGCTGGAAACACCATATATTTT. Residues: CASSATGGAGNTIYF.